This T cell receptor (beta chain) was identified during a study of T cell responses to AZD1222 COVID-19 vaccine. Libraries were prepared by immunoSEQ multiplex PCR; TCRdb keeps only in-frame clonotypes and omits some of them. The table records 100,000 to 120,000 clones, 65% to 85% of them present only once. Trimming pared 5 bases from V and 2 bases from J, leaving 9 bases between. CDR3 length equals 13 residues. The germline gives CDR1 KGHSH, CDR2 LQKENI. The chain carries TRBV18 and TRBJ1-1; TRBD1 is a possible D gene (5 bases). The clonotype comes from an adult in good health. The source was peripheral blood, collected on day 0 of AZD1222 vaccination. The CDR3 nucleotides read TGTGCCAGCTCAGGGGGAAGAAACACTGAAGCTTTCTTT. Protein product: CASSGGRNTEAFF.